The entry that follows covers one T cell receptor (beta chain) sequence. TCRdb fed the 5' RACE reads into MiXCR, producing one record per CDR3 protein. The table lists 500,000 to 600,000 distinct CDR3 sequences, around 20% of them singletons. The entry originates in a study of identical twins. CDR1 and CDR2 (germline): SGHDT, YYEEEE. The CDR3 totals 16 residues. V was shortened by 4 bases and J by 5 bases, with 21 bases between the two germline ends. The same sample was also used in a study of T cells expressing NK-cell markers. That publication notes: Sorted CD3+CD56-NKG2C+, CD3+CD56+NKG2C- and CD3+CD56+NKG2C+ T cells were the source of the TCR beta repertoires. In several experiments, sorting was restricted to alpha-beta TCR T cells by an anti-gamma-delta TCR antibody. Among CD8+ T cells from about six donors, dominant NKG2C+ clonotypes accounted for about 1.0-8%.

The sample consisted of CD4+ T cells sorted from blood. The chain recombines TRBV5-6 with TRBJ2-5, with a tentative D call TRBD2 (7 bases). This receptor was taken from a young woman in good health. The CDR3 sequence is CASSTTHVGGRETQYF. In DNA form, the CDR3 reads TGTGCCAGCAGCACTACTCACGTGGGGGGGCGGGAGACCCAGTACTTC.